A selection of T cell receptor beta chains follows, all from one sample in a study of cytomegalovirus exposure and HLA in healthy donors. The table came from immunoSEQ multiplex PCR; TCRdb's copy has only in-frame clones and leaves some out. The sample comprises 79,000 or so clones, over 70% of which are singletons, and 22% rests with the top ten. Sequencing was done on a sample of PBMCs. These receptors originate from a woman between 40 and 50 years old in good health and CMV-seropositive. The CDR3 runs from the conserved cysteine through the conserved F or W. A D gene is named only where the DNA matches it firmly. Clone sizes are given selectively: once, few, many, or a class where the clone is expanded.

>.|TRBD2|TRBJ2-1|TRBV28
TGTGCCAGCAGTTCGAAAAGCGGGGGGTCCTACAATGAGCAGTTCTTC
CASSSKSGGSYNEQFF
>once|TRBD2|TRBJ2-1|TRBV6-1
TGTGCCAGCAGTGGCAGCGGGAGGGGTACCAATGAGCAGTTCTTC
CASSGSGRGTNEQFF
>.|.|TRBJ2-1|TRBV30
TGTGCCTGCGTCCGGGGGGCCGAACAGTTCTTC
CACVRGAEQFF
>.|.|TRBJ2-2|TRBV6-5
TGTGCCAGCAATCTGAACACCGGGGAGCTGTTTTTT
CASNLNTGELFF
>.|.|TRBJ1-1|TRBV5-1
TGCGCCAGCGATACAGGGTTTGGGAACACTGAAGCTTTCTTT
CASDTGFGNTEAFF
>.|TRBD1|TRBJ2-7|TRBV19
TGTGCCAGTGGGACAGGGGGCATTTACGAGCAGTACTTC
CASGTGGIYEQYF
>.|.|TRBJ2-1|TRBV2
TGTGCCAGCAGGGATGCGGGGGCCCGGGGTGAGCAGTTCTTC
CASRDAGARGEQFF
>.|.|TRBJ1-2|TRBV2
TGTGCCAGCAGTGACAGTCCTAACTATGGCTACACCTTC
CASSDSPNYGYTF
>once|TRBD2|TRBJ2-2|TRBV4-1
TGCGCCAGCAGCCAAGATCTGCGGGGGACCGGGGAGCTGTTTTTT
CASSQDLRGTGELFF
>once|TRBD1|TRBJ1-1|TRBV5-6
TGTGCCAGCAGACCACCCGGGACAGAGAACACTGAAGCTTTCTTT
CASRPPGTENTEAFF
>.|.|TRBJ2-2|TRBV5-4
TGTGCCAGCAGCTTGGGTATAATCGGGGAGCTGTTTTTT
CASSLGIIGELFF
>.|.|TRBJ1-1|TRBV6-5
TGTGCCAGCAAGAGCCTAGGGGCGGTGAACACTGAAGCTTTCTTT
CASKSLGAVNTEAFF
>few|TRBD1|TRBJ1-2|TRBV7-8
TGTGCCAGCAGCGCCGACAGGGGGGATGGCTACACCTTC
CASSADRGDGYTF